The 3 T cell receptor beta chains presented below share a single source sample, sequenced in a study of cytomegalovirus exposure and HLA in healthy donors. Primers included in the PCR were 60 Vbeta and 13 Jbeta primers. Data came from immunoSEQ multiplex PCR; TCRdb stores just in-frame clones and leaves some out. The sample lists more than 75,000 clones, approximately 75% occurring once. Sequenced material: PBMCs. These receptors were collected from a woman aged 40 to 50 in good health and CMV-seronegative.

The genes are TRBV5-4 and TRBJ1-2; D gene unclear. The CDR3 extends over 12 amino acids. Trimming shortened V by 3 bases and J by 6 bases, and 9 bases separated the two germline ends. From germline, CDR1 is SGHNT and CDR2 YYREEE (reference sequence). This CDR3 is CASSSQANGYTF. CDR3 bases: TGTGCCAGCAGCTCTCAAGCCAATGGCTACACCTTC.

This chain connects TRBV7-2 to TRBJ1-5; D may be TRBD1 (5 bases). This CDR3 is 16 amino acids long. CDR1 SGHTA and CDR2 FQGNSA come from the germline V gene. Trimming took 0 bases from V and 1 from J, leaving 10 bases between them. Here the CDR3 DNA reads TGTGCCAGCAGCTTAGCGAGTCGGGGGAGCAATCAGCCCCAGCATTTT. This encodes CASSLASRGSNQPQHF.

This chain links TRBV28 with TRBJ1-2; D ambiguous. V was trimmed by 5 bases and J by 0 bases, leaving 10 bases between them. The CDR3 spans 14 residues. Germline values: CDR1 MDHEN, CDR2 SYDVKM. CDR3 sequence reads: CASSRGPANYGYTF. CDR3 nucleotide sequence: TGTGCCAGCAGTCGAGGTCCCGCTAACTATGGCTACACCTTC.